This TCR beta chain is drawn from a study of T cells after yellow fever vaccination. A word on this clonotype: Its target is not known.

By 5'RACE template switching, TCR cDNA was produced, with a universal primer site and UMIs added in the process. TCRdb re-derived calls from the 5' RACE reads in MiXCR, one entry per CDR3 protein. Of roughly 260,000 distinct CDR3 sequences listed, approximately 12% were seen once; the top ten hold roughly 0.5%. Findings and caveats of the study: Weaker in magnitude, the secondary response showed a faster peak on day 5 versus 15.

The CDR3 totals 14 residues. The V segment lost 6 bases and the J segment 6 bases; nucleotides outside the gene matches: 8. The starting material was CD4+ T cells sorted from PBMCs, obtained 45 days after the yellow fever booster vaccination. The chain recombines TRBV12-3 or TRBV12-4 with TRBJ2-5, with TRBD1 matching over 9 bases. The source is a man younger than 40 who received the YFV17D yellow fever vaccine. The DNA for the CDR3 is TGTGCCAGCAGCCAAACGGACAGGGGACAGACCCAGTACTTC. This codes for CASSQTDRGQTQYF.